This entry describes one T cell receptor (beta chain). Antigen specificity is unknown. The ends were cut back, 2 bases at V and 3 bases at J, with 10 bases in the middle. CDR3 size: 15 residues. In germline, CDR1 is SEHNR, CDR2 FQNEAQ (reference sequence). The data were obtained in a study of shared clonotypes between healthy human individuals. Findings and caveats of the study: The researchers took only blood, and tissue repertoires probably look different. The generation probabilities recorded for non-shared clonotypes fell below those of clonotypes shared by all four donors. The study generally estimated greater richness for naive than memory subsets.

Clones were sequenced by immunoSEQ multiplex PCR, and TCRdb holds only the in-frame ones, with some missing. Of 2.3 million or so clones listed, roughly 93% are singletons. This receptor was obtained from a man younger than 35 in good health. Some clones in this sample may be carry-over from other donors' samples. Specimen: naive CD4+ T cells from PBMCs. This sample's subset: CD45RA+ positively selected. J is TRBJ1-4 and V is TRBV7-9; possibly TRBD1 for D (5 bases). CDR3 DNA: TGTGCCAGCAGCTTAAGGGCAGGGCCTAATGAAAAACTGTTTTTT. This sequence encodes CASSLRAGPNEKLFF.